A single T cell receptor (beta chain) is shown here with its context. The PCR had 60 Vbeta and 13 Jbeta primers. Sequencing used immunoSEQ multiplex PCR; TCRdb keeps in-frame clones, though not all of them. The data show more than 85,000 clones, approximately 84% seen once. The data were obtained in a study of cytomegalovirus exposure and HLA in healthy donors. Germline-derived CDR1 and CDR2 are PRHDT and FYEKMQ (reference sequence). V shed 5 bases, J shed 7 bases, and the junction held 13 bases outside the gene matches. The CDR3 extends over 17 amino acids. V and J are TRBV13 and TRBJ2-7; 14 nucleotides match TRBD2. The TCR sequence derives from a male donor in good health and CMV-seronegative. The sequenced material came from PBMCs. The CDR3 loop reads CASSPSPTSGRANEQYF. DNA for the CDR3: TGTGCCAGCAGCCCCTCCCCGACTAGCGGGAGGGCAAATGAGCAGTACTTC.